Shown below are 14 T cell receptor beta chains from a single sample sequenced in a study of OX40 agonist ivuxolimab in advanced cancers. Here immunoSEQ multiplex PCR was the method, and the copy in TCRdb shows in-frame clones only, minus some. The table has about 96,000 clones, 84% seen once. The source was CD4+ or CD8+ T cells sorted from blood, collected in a trial of the OX40 agonist ivuxolimab. The receptors here all came from an adult with an advanced solid tumor such as melanoma, head and neck, liver or kidney cancer.

This chain connects TRBV4-1 to TRBJ2-5; 12 nucleotides agree with TRBD2. Germline V lookup: CDR1 MGHRA, CDR2 YSYEKL. V lost 3 bases to trimming and J lost 4 bases; unmatched junction nucleotides: 6. The CDR3 is made up of 16 amino acids. CDR3 nucleotide sequence: TGCGCCAGCAGCCATGGCTCTAGCGGGGGGGCAGAGACCCAGTACTTC. It codes for CASSHGSSGGAETQYF.

The chain recombines TRBV5-6 with TRBJ1-1, with D unresolved. The length of the CDR3 is 14 residues. Germline loops: CDR1 SGHDT, CDR2 YYEEEE. V was cut by 7 bases and J by 5 bases, with 18 bases left in between. CDR3 in amino acids: CASFRGDKGTEAFF. The DNA for the CDR3 is TGTGCCAGCTTCCGAGGTGACAAGGGAACTGAAGCTTTCTTT. The whole variable domain, filled in from reference TRBV5-6 and TRBJ1-1, reads DAGVTQSPTHLIKTRGQQVTLRCSPKSGHDTVSWYQQALGQGPQFIFQYYEEEERQRGNFPDRFSGHQFPNYSSELNVNALLLGDSALYLCASFRGDKGTEAFFGQGTRLTVV.

The chain is built from TRBV6-1 and TRBJ2-7, with D possibly matching TRBD1 (6 bases). Germline assignment: CDR1 MNHNS and CDR2 SASEGT. The CDR3 loop spans 16 amino acids. The germline V and J ends were trimmed by 4 bases and 2 bases, with 18 bases remaining between them. For the CDR3, the DNA is TGTGCCAGCAGTGGAACAGGGCTTGGAATCACCTACGAGCAGTACTTC. This encodes CASSGTGLGITYEQYF.

This chain's CDR3 is CASSLGTGTMQPQHF. Written as DNA, the CDR3 is TGTGCCAGCAGCTTAGGGACAGGGACTATGCAGCCCCAGCATTTT. The chain recombines TRBV7-9 with TRBJ1-5, with TRBD1 matching 8 bases. Per germline, CDR1 SEHNR and CDR2 FQNEAQ (reference sequence). The CDR3 is 15 amino acids. V was pared by 1 base and J by 7 bases, with 6 bases of the junction left unmatched. Full variable domain (rest looked up from reference TRBV7-9 and TRBJ1-5): DTGVSQNPRHKITKRGQNVTFRCDPISEHNRLYWYRQTLGQGPEFLTYFQNEAQLEKSRLLSDRFSAERPKGSFSTLEIQRTEQGDSAMYLCASSLGTGTMQPQHFGDGTRLSIL.

This chain connects TRBV5-1 to TRBJ2-1, with TRBD1 identical over 9 bases. V lost 3 bases and J lost 4; bases outside the gene matches: 2. In germline, CDR1 is SGHRS, CDR2 YFSETQ. This CDR3 has 14 residues. The CDR3 sequence is CASSSQGAYNEQFF. CDR3 bases: TGCGCCAGCAGCTCACAGGGGGCGTACAATGAGCAGTTCTTC.

V usage is TRBV30 and J usage is TRBJ1-2, with a tentative D call TRBD1 (5 bases). The CDR3 sequence is 14 residues long. The ends were cut back, 2 bases at V and 5 bases at J, with 15 bases in the middle. Germline assignment: CDR1 GTSNPN and CDR2 SVGIG (reference sequence). This chain's CDR3 is CAWSPQGVLYGYTF. CDR3 sequence (DNA): TGTGCCTGGAGTCCCCAAGGGGTTTTGTATGGCTACACCTTC.

The V call is TRBV5-4, the J call TRBJ1-5; 10 bases are a match to TRBD1. This CDR3 comprises 17 residues. Trimming at V came to 2 bases and at J to 7 bases, leaving 12 bases not matched to a gene. CDR1 SGHNT and CDR2 YYREEE come from the germline V gene (reference sequence). CDR3 sequence (DNA): TGTGCCAGCAGCTTCTCGTCGGGACAGGGGCTCGGACAGCCCCAGCATTTT. It specifies CASSFSSGQGLGQPQHF. The full variable domain, with the rest looked up from reference TRBV5-4 and TRBJ1-5, is ETGVTQSPTHLIKTRGQQVTLRCSSQSGHNTVSWYQQALGQGPQFIFQYYREEENGRGNFPPRFSGLQFPNYSSELNVNALELDDSALYLCASSFSSGQGLGQPQHFGDGTRLSIL.

CDR3 loop: CASSFLRGGPGEQYF. CDR3 bases: TGTGCCAGCAGCTTCCTACGGGGGGGCCCGGGCGAGCAGTACTTC. The chain couples TRBV11-2 to TRBJ2-7; 8 bases fit TRBD2. V was clipped by 3 bases and J by 6 bases; unmatched bases: 10. The germline V gene has CDR1 SGHAT and CDR2 FQNNGV. CDR3 length: 15 amino acids.

The chain employs TRBV7-9 and TRBJ2-7; D possibly matches TRBD1 or TRBD2 (5 bases each). Trimming left V 5 bases short and J 2 bases short, with 13 bases between. The CDR3 loop spans 14 amino acids. CDR1 and CDR2 from the germline V gene are SEHNR and FQNEAQ (reference sequence). The CDR3, as DNA: TGTGCCAGCAGCCGGGACCTAAATACCTACGAGCAGTACTTC. Translating gives CASSRDLNTYEQYF.

The gene calls are TRBV6-5 and TRBJ2-5; weak D call: TRBD2 (6 bases). The J call could be wrong; TRBJ2-7 is a better fit for the DNA end. Germline lookup yields CDR1 MNHEY and CDR2 SVGAGI. The CDR3 length is 14 residues. The CDR3 protein is CASSSGTFYYEQYF. CDR3 bases: TGTGCCAGCAGCTCCGGGACTTTTTATTACGAGCAGTACTTC.

The chain is built from TRBV12-5 and TRBJ1-1; a weak D match, TRBD1 (6 bases). There are 15 residues in the CDR3. The germline V gene has CDR1 LGHNT and CDR2 FRNRAP. V was cut by 0 bases and J by 4 bases, with 12 bases left in between. CDR3 loop: CASGLVTTRGTEAFF. In DNA, the CDR3 is TGTGCTAGTGGTTTGGTAACCACCAGGGGCACTGAAGCTTTCTTT. Complete variable domain (other parts from reference TRBV12-5 and TRBJ1-1): DARVTQTPRHKVTEMGQEVTMRCQPILGHNTVFWYRQTMMQGLELLAYFRNRAPLDDSGMPKDRFSAEMPDATLATLKIQPSEPRDSAVYFCASGLVTTRGTEAFFGQGTRLTVV.

The rearrangement uses TRBV2 and TRBJ1-3; D call uncertain. V was cut by 8 bases and J by 2 bases, with 13 bases left in between. The CDR3 length is 14 residues. The germline V gene encodes CDR1 SNHLY and CDR2 FYNNEI. CDR3 region: CASDNGVTGNTIYF. CDR3 coding DNA: TGTGCCAGCGATAATGGGGTCACTGGAAACACCATATATTTT.

V gene TRBV27 combines with J gene TRBJ1-4; D call uncertain. CDR1 MNHEY and CDR2 SMNVEV come from the germline V gene (reference sequence). Trimming took off 6 bases at V and 2 bases at J, with 7 bases between the two ends. CDR3 length: 13 amino acids. DNA of the CDR3: TGTGCCAGCAGGGAACACACTAATGAAAAACTGTTTTTT. Encoded protein: CASREHTNEKLFF.

The chain recombines TRBV16 with TRBJ1-2; a possible D gene is TRBD1 (5 bases). CDR1 and CDR2 (germline): KGHSY, FQNENV. Trimming stripped 4 bases from V and 3 bases from J, with 24 bases between. CDR3 size: 18 residues. The chain's CDR3 is CASSPNPGRQEGYYGYTF. Here the CDR3 DNA reads TGTGCCAGCAGCCCCAATCCGGGCAGGCAGGAGGGGTACTATGGCTACACCTTC.